This T cell receptor (beta chain) was captured in a study of blood T cell repertoires in COVID-19. Study at large: Some COVID-19 samples were acute and others convalescent; all came from the United States, Italy and Spain. T cells, B-cell-depleted T cells, or PBMCs provided the cDNA or gDNA that served as material.

Trimming shortened V by 5 bases and J by 8 bases, and 22 bases separated the two germline ends. The CDR3 has 16 amino acids. Germline CDR1 SGHRS, CDR2 YFSETQ. Per the original data handling: Amplified reference gene primers provided the basis for estimating nucleated cell counts. Sequenced by immunoSEQ multiplex PCR; TCRdb stores in-frame clones only, minus some. For V, J and clone size, that table is used; D and trimming come from the DNA. The data hold around 180,000 clones, with roughly nine tenths observed a single time. This clone was seen a handful of times. This clonotype was obtained from a man aged 65-85 years with active or convalescent COVID-19. Sequencing input: peripheral blood. This chain joins TRBV5-1 and TRBJ1-4; D gene unclear. The CDR3 is CASSLGGSGPGEKLFF. CDR3 coding DNA: TGCGCCAGCAGTCTAGGCGGGAGTGGGCCGGGGGAAAAACTGTTTTTT.